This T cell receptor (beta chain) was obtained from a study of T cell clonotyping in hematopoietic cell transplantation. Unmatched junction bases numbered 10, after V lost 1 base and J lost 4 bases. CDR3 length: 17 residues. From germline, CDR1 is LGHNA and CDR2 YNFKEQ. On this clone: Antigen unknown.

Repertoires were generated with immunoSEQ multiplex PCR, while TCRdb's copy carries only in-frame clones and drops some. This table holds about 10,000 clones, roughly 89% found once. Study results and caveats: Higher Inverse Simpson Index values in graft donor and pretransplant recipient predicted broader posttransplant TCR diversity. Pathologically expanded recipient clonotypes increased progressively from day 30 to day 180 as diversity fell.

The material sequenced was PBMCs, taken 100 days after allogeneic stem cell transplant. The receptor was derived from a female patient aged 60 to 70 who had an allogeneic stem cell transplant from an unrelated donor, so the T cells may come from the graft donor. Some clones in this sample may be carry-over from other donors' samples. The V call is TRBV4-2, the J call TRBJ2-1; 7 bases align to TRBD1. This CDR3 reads CASSQAPRDSTYNEQFF. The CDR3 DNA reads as TGTGCCAGCAGCCAAGCCCCTCGGGACAGCACATACAATGAGCAGTTCTTC.